A selection of T cell receptor beta chains follows, all from one sample in a study of shared clonotypes between healthy human individuals. The table came from immunoSEQ multiplex PCR; TCRdb's copy has only in-frame clones and leaves some out. The sample contains approximately 1,000,000 clones, 70% to 85% of which appear only once. The sequenced material came from memory CD4+ T cells from PBMCs. The receptors were gathered from a man aged 18 to 30 in good health. Some clones in this sample may be carry-over from other donors' samples. The CDR3 runs from the conserved cysteine through the conserved F or W. A D gene is named only where the DNA matches it firmly. Clone sizes are given selectively: once, few, many, or a class where the clone is expanded.

d_gene: TRBD1
j_gene: TRBJ2-5
v_gene: TRBV7-3
abundance: .
CDR3nt: TGTGCCAGCAGCCCAAGGCGAGGGACAGGGATTCAGACCCAGTACTTC
CDR3aa: CASSPRRGTGIQTQYF

d_gene: .
j_gene: TRBJ2-3
v_gene: TRBV11-3
abundance: .
CDR3nt: TGTGCCAGCAGCATTACTCAGGGGGATACGCAGTATTTT
CDR3aa: CASSITQGDTQYF

d_gene: .
j_gene: TRBJ2-3
v_gene: TRBV4-1
abundance: .
CDR3nt: TGCGCCAGCAGCTTCGTCCAGGGCCCAGATACGCAGTATTTT
CDR3aa: CASSFVQGPDTQYF

d_gene: .
j_gene: TRBJ2-5
v_gene: TRBV2
abundance: .
CDR3nt: TGTGCCAGCAGTACGATAGGTGGGGGTCCAGAGACCCAGTACTTC
CDR3aa: CASSTIGGGPETQYF

d_gene: TRBD2
j_gene: TRBJ2-1
v_gene: TRBV2
abundance: .
CDR3nt: TGTGCCAGCAGCGGGACTAGCGGTTACAATGAGCAGTTCTTC
CDR3aa: CASSGTSGYNEQFF

d_gene: TRBD1
j_gene: TRBJ1-2
v_gene: TRBV2
abundance: .
CDR3nt: TGTGCCAGCAGGATCGAGGGGGCCCCCCCCGGCACCTTC
CDR3aa: CASRIEGAPPGTF

d_gene: TRBD1
j_gene: TRBJ1-2
v_gene: TRBV6-5
abundance: .
CDR3nt: TGTGCCAGCAGCGCACAGGGGATTGGGGGCTACACCTTC
CDR3aa: CASSAQGIGGYTF

d_gene: TRBD2
j_gene: TRBJ2-7
v_gene: TRBV10-2
abundance: .
CDR3nt: TGCGCCTCGACCCTAGGACTAGCGGCCTACGAGCAGTACTTC
CDR3aa: CASTLGLAAYEQYF

d_gene: TRBD2
j_gene: TRBJ2-1
v_gene: TRBV27
abundance: .
CDR3nt: TGTGCCAGCAGTTGGACTAGCACCCTGAATGAGCAGTTCTTC
CDR3aa: CASSWTSTLNEQFF

d_gene: .
j_gene: TRBJ2-5
v_gene: TRBV27
abundance: few
CDR3nt: TGTGCCAGCTCCTGGACTACTCAGAAAGAGACCCAGTACTTC
CDR3aa: CASSWTTQKETQYF

d_gene: TRBD1
j_gene: TRBJ1-2
v_gene: TRBV27
abundance: few
CDR3nt: TGTGCCAGCAGTTTATCTAATCTGGGGCAGGGGGTCTATGGCTACACCTTC
CDR3aa: CASSLSNLGQGVYGYTF

d_gene: .
j_gene: TRBJ2-7
v_gene: TRBV6-1
abundance: .
CDR3nt: TGTGCCAGCAGTGATGCGGGATCCCTCTACGAGCAGTACTTC
CDR3aa: CASSDAGSLYEQYF

d_gene: TRBD2
j_gene: TRBJ2-3
v_gene: TRBV20-1
abundance: .
CDR3nt: TGCACTAGCGGGGGCACAGATACGCAGTATTTT
CDR3aa: CTSGGTDTQYF

d_gene: .
j_gene: TRBJ1-3
v_gene: TRBV5-4
abundance: .
CDR3nt: TGTGCCAGCAGCCCAGACGGTCGCTCTGGAAACACCATATATTTT
CDR3aa: CASSPDGRSGNTIYF

d_gene: .
j_gene: TRBJ1-3
v_gene: TRBV7-2
abundance: few
CDR3nt: TGTGCCAGCAGCTTTAGGGGCCTTCGCTCTGGAAACACCATATATTTT
CDR3aa: CASSFRGLRSGNTIYF

d_gene: .
j_gene: TRBJ1-5
v_gene: TRBV11-2
abundance: .
CDR3nt: TGTGCCAGCAGCTTAGATCCCCAGAATAGCAATCAGCCCCAGCATTTT
CDR3aa: CASSLDPQNSNQPQHF

d_gene: TRBD1
j_gene: TRBJ1-5
v_gene: TRBV2
abundance: .
CDR3nt: TGTGCCAGCAGTGACGGGACAGGGGTTCAGCCCCAGCATTTT
CDR3aa: CASSDGTGVQPQHF

d_gene: .
j_gene: TRBJ1-4
v_gene: TRBV5-5
abundance: .
CDR3nt: TGTGCCAGCAGCTTGGTAGGGCAGGGTGATGAAAAACTGTTTTTT
CDR3aa: CASSLVGQGDEKLFF

d_gene: TRBD1
j_gene: TRBJ1-1
v_gene: TRBV6-6
abundance: .
CDR3nt: TGTGCCAGCAGCACTGACAGGGGTCGAACTGAAGCTTTCTTT
CDR3aa: CASSTDRGRTEAFF

d_gene: .
j_gene: TRBJ2-2
v_gene: TRBV9
abundance: .
CDR3nt: TGTGCCAGCAGCCCGCGGGGGCACACCGGGGAGCTGTTTTTT
CDR3aa: CASSPRGHTGELFF

d_gene: .
j_gene: TRBJ1-6
v_gene: TRBV4-1
abundance: few
CDR3nt: TGCGCCAGCAGCCAAAGCGGTTTTCGGGAGTCACCCCTCCACTTT
CDR3aa: CASSQSGFRESPLHF

d_gene: .
j_gene: TRBJ1-1
v_gene: TRBV10-2
abundance: .
CDR3nt: TGCGCCAGCAGTACACCGGGCAGGGAAGTTGAAGCTTTCTTT
CDR3aa: CASSTPGREVEAFF

d_gene: .
j_gene: TRBJ1-4
v_gene: TRBV5-5
abundance: .
CDR3nt: TGTGCCAGCAGCTTGTTACGGAATGAAAAACTGTTTTTT
CDR3aa: CASSLLRNEKLFF

d_gene: .
j_gene: TRBJ1-2
v_gene: TRBV7-2
abundance: .
CDR3nt: TGTGCCAGCAGCTTACAAGCGGAGCTTACTTCCTATGGCTACACCTTC
CDR3aa: CASSLQAELTSYGYTF

d_gene: .
j_gene: TRBJ2-1
v_gene: TRBV18
abundance: .
CDR3nt: TGTGCCAGCTCACCTAGCGTCAATGAGCAGTTCTTC
CDR3aa: CASSPSVNEQFF

d_gene: .
j_gene: TRBJ1-2
v_gene: TRBV9
abundance: .
CDR3nt: TGTGCCAGCAGTGGGCAGGGGTATGGTGGCTACACCTTC
CDR3aa: CASSGQGYGGYTF

d_gene: TRBD1
j_gene: TRBJ1-4
v_gene: TRBV28
abundance: once
CDR3nt: TGTGCCAGCGCCGAGGGCGGGACAGGGGGGGAAAAACTGTTTTTT
CDR3aa: CASAEGGTGGEKLFF

d_gene: TRBD1
j_gene: TRBJ2-1
v_gene: TRBV7-9
abundance: few
CDR3nt: TGTGCCAGCACACAGGGGTATGAGCAGTTCTTC
CDR3aa: CASTQGYEQFF

d_gene: TRBD2
j_gene: TRBJ2-1
v_gene: TRBV5-8
abundance: .
CDR3nt: TGTGCCAGCAGCTTTATAAGCGGGAGTGGGTCCTACAATGAGCAGTTCTTC
CDR3aa: CASSFISGSGSYNEQFF

d_gene: .
j_gene: TRBJ2-7
v_gene: TRBV5-1
abundance: .
CDR3nt: TGCGCCAGCAGCCCTCGCTCCGGGACCTACGAGCAGTACTTC
CDR3aa: CASSPRSGTYEQYF

d_gene: .
j_gene: TRBJ1-5
v_gene: TRBV5-8
abundance: .
CDR3nt: TGTGCCAGCAGCTTCGTCGGGAGGGGAGCAATGGCCCAGCATTTT
CDR3aa: CASSFVGRGAMAQHF

d_gene: TRBD2
j_gene: TRBJ2-7
v_gene: TRBV2
abundance: once
CDR3nt: TGTGCCAGCAGTGAATCCAGCGGGAGGGTCGAGCAGTACTTC
CDR3aa: CASSESSGRVEQYF

d_gene: .
j_gene: TRBJ1-2
v_gene: TRBV10-3
abundance: few
CDR3nt: TGTGCCATCAGTGAGGGCAGGGGAATGTATGGCTACACCTTC
CDR3aa: CAISEGRGMYGYTF

d_gene: .
j_gene: TRBJ2-7
v_gene: TRBV28
abundance: .
CDR3nt: TGTGCCAGCAGTTTAGACGGCTATCCGGGGGAGCAGTACTTC
CDR3aa: CASSLDGYPGEQYF

d_gene: .
j_gene: TRBJ1-6
v_gene: TRBV30
abundance: .
CDR3nt: TGTGCCTGGAGTGTACCAGGCGGGATTCCACCCCTCCACTTT
CDR3aa: CAWSVPGGIPPLHF

d_gene: .
j_gene: TRBJ1-6
v_gene: TRBV5-6
abundance: .
CDR3nt: TGTGCCAGCAGCTTGGAAGGTTTAGGTGCACCCCTCCACTTT
CDR3aa: CASSLEGLGAPLHF

d_gene: .
j_gene: TRBJ2-7
v_gene: TRBV5-1
abundance: .
CDR3nt: TGCGCCAGCAGCTTGGAGGCTTTCCAATACGAGCAGTACTTC
CDR3aa: CASSLEAFQYEQYF

d_gene: TRBD2
j_gene: TRBJ2-5
v_gene: TRBV18
abundance: .
CDR3nt: TGTGCCAGCTCCCCCTCCCTCTTGACGGGAGGGTTGTTGCAAGAGACCCAGTACTTC
CDR3aa: CASSPSLLTGGLLQETQYF

d_gene: .
j_gene: TRBJ2-1
v_gene: TRBV6-6
abundance: .
CDR3nt: TGTGCCAGCAGTAATACAGCTGTCAGCTCCTACAATGAGCAGTTCTTC
CDR3aa: CASSNTAVSSYNEQFF

d_gene: .
j_gene: TRBJ2-6
v_gene: TRBV6-5
abundance: .
CDR3nt: TGTGCCAGCAGCCTCATGGGGGGGGCCAACGTCCTGACTTTC
CDR3aa: CASSLMGGANVLTF

d_gene: .
j_gene: TRBJ2-2
v_gene: TRBV7-2
abundance: .
CDR3nt: TGTGCCAGCAGGCTTGACCGGTCAAGCGCCGGGGAGCTGTTTTTT
CDR3aa: CASRLDRSSAGELFF

d_gene: .
j_gene: TRBJ2-5
v_gene: TRBV30
abundance: .
CDR3nt: TGTGCCTGGAGAGTAGGGCAGACCCAGTACTTC
CDR3aa: CAWRVGQTQYF

d_gene: TRBD2
j_gene: TRBJ2-1
v_gene: TRBV18
abundance: few
CDR3nt: TGTGCCAGCTCCCGAGGGCTAGCGGGAATCGATGAGCAGTTCTTC
CDR3aa: CASSRGLAGIDEQFF

d_gene: TRBD1
j_gene: TRBJ1-2
v_gene: TRBV19
abundance: .
CDR3nt: TGTGCCAGTAGTATAGGATGGGACAGTGGTAATGGCTACACCTTC
CDR3aa: CASSIGWDSGNGYTF

d_gene: .
j_gene: TRBJ2-5
v_gene: TRBV28
abundance: .
CDR3nt: TGTGCCAGCAGCACGCCGGACGGCCGGGAGACCCAGTACTTC
CDR3aa: CASSTPDGRETQYF

d_gene: TRBD2
j_gene: TRBJ2-1
v_gene: TRBV5-1
abundance: few
CDR3nt: TGCGCCAGCAGCTTACCAAGCGGGAATTACAATGAGCAGTTCTTC
CDR3aa: CASSLPSGNYNEQFF

d_gene: TRBD1
j_gene: TRBJ2-5
v_gene: TRBV7-9
abundance: .
CDR3nt: TGTGCCAGCAGCAAGGGACAGCAAGCCCAAGAGACCCAGTACTTC
CDR3aa: CASSKGQQAQETQYF

d_gene: .
j_gene: TRBJ2-3
v_gene: TRBV18
abundance: .
CDR3nt: TGTGCCAGCTCACCACGCTGGACAGAAGTGGGAGATACGCAGTATTTT
CDR3aa: CASSPRWTEVGDTQYF

d_gene: .
j_gene: TRBJ1-3
v_gene: TRBV18
abundance: many
CDR3nt: TGTGCCAGCTCACCAGTAGGCACCTCTGGAAACACCATATATTTT
CDR3aa: CASSPVGTSGNTIYF

d_gene: TRBD1
j_gene: TRBJ1-1
v_gene: TRBV11-2
abundance: .
CDR3nt: TGTGCCAGCAGCCTAGGAATACAGGGGCGAGCTTTCTTT
CDR3aa: CASSLGIQGRAFF

d_gene: .
j_gene: TRBJ2-6
v_gene: TRBV28
abundance: .
CDR3nt: TGTGCCAGCAGTTCCCCCGTCGTTACTGGGGCCAACGTCCTGACTTTC
CDR3aa: CASSSPVVTGANVLTF

d_gene: .
j_gene: TRBJ2-5
v_gene: TRBV7-7
abundance: .
CDR3nt: TGTGCCAGCAGCTGGCGGCTTGGAGAGGGGGAGACCCAGTACTTC
CDR3aa: CASSWRLGEGETQYF

d_gene: TRBD1
j_gene: TRBJ2-7
v_gene: TRBV7-2
abundance: .
CDR3nt: TGTGCCAGCAACTCTACCAAGGACAGACAGGGCCACGAGCAGTACTTC
CDR3aa: CASNSTKDRQGHEQYF

d_gene: .
j_gene: TRBJ1-1
v_gene: TRBV7-9
abundance: few
CDR3nt: TGTGCCAGCAGTCCCGCAGGAGGCACTGAAGCTTTCTTT
CDR3aa: CASSPAGGTEAFF

d_gene: .
j_gene: TRBJ2-4
v_gene: TRBV13
abundance: .
CDR3nt: TGTGCCAGCAGCTTAGGGAAGGGGGGAGCCAAAAACATTCAGTACTTC
CDR3aa: CASSLGKGGAKNIQYF